This TCR beta chain was sequenced for a study of identical twins. Findings of the study overall: For cord blood, abundant beta clonotypes had fewer insertions, unlike memory repertoires, which showed none.

One entry per CDR3 protein, called by TCRdb with MiXCR from the 5' RACE reads. The sample lists about 460,000 distinct CDR3 sequences; approximately 15% were seen once. The sample holds many counts of this clonotype. The target antigen is unknown. CDR3 length: 12 amino acids. Germline V gene data show CDR1 as DFQATT and CDR2 as SNEGSKA (reference sequence). These same data were also listed under a study on yellow fever vaccine responses in identical twins.

The sequence was obtained from a woman aged 18-35 years in good health. What was sequenced was CD4+ T cells sorted from blood. The V gene is TRBV20-1, the J gene TRBJ1-1, with 7 bases lining up with TRBD1. The CDR3 reads CSARQGNTEAFF. CDR3 in DNA: TGCAGCGCGAGACAGGGGAACACTGAAGCTTTCTTT.